The present T cell receptor (beta chain) was sequenced within a study of blood T cells in healthy people across ages. Drawing of peripheral blood yielded roughly 9.3 milliliters from each donor. The authors ran a second PCR of roughly 7 to 11 cycles using a sample-barcoded 5' primer and a J-beta primer mix. Each of the cDNA molecules was tagged by a template-switch adaptor with 12 random nucleotides. TCRdb fed the 5' RACE reads into MiXCR, producing one record per CDR3 protein. The table has 1,800,000 or so distinct CDR3 sequences, around 42% seen once; the top ten hold more than 20%. Overall study results and limits: Nothing was known about donor CMV status, and this possibly confounded expanded clonotype changes. Naive T cell percentage strongly correlated with TCR beta diversity.

Note on this clonotype: The target antigen is unknown.

The germline gives CDR1 SQVTM, CDR2 ANQGSEA. This CDR3 contains 13 residues. V was shortened by 0 bases and J by 4 bases, with 7 bases between the two germline ends. The sequence derives from a human donor in good health. The specimen sequenced was blood. The chain couples TRBV29-1 to TRBJ2-1; D gene uncertain. CDR3 sequence (DNA): TGCAGCGTTGAAGATTCCAGGTACAATGAGCAGTTCTTC. This encodes CSVEDSRYNEQFF.